Reported below is one T cell receptor (beta chain). The sample comes from a study of blood T cell repertoires in COVID-19. For the study at large: The United States, Italy and Spain provided the acute and convalescent COVID-19 samples. PBMCs, B-cell-depleted T cells, or T cells were the source of the cDNA or gDNA that made up the material.

The CDR3 loop spans 15 amino acids. CDR1 and CDR2 from the germline V gene are SGHVS and FNYEAQ. The V and J ends lost 1 base and 8 bases, in that order; junction bases with no gene match: 4. Authors' methods: Using reference gene primer amplification, nucleated cell counts were estimated. Profiled with immunoSEQ multiplex PCR; TCRdb holds only in-frame clones, not every one. That table gives V, J and clone size, and the DNA gave D and trimming. In the table there are around 100,000 clones, about 88% of which are singletons. The J gene is TRBJ1-6, the V gene TRBV7-6; 8 bases line up with TRBD1. The origin of this receptor is a man aged 30-40 years in a cohort sampled during active COVID-19. The sequenced sample consisted of peripheral blood. This CDR3 reads CASSLVDREDSPLHF. In nucleotides, the CDR3 is TGTGCCAGCAGCTTAGTGGACAGGGAAGATTCACCCCTCCACTTT.